These T cell receptor beta chains were read from a single sample in a study of blood T cell repertoires in COVID-19. Method: immunoSEQ multiplex PCR; TCRdb's copy keeps in-frame clones and lacks some. The sample lists about 480,000 clones, 89% occurring once. Sequencing was done on a sample of peripheral blood. The receptors here all came from a man between 18 and 29 years old with COVID-19, enrolled during active disease. Both conserved end residues are trimmed from each CDR3. Fields, in order: J gene, V gene, CDR3 protein.

>TRBJ1-1|TRBV5-1
ASSSLTGTGAEAF
>TRBJ1-2|TRBV5-1
ASRRPYSESSGYT
>TRBJ2-7|TRBV5-1
ASSFRDRNSAGYTYEQY
>TRBJ2-7|TRBV2
ASGAGASYEQY
>TRBJ2-3|TRBV19
ASSTELTSPRDTQY
>TRBJ2-2|TRBV19
ASSRREGTGELF
>TRBJ1-1|TRBV6-5
ASSSGKGVSNTEAF
>TRBJ1-1|TRBV5-1
ASTQEVAGFNTEAF
>TRBJ2-7|TRBV3-1/TRBV3-2
ASSREGFRDYEQY
>TRBJ2-1|TRBV11-3
ASSFSPDRGYNEQF
>TRBJ2-1|TRBV6-6
ASSYSGLSNEQF
>TRBJ2-7|TRBV6-5
ASRDRGRAYEQY
>TRBJ2-7|TRBV6-5
ASSTSGGEQY
>TRBJ1-5|TRBV2
ASREGNQPQH
>TRBJ2-1|TRBV11-2
ASSSSGGASNEQF
>TRBJ2-1|TRBV6-4
ASSVLAGLGEQF
>TRBJ1-2|TRBV28
ASRRGDRGDYGYT
>TRBJ2-7|TRBV2
ARQGAFAYEQY
>TRBJ2-3|TRBV7-9
ASAVPYDSTTDTQY
>TRBJ2-2|TRBV11-3
ASSQRVRQGERFNTGELF
>TRBJ1-5|TRBV12-5
ASGLGPLGGQPQH
>TRBJ2-3|TRBV7-3
ASSLFEADTQY
>TRBJ2-3|TRBV27
ASRYRRTDTQY
>TRBJ2-7|TRBV27
ASSPGQISYEQY
>TRBJ1-2|TRBV18
ASSRQGQDGYT
>TRBJ1-3|TRBV5-4
ASSYELAGDTIY
>TRBJ2-3|TRBV4-1
ASSQKAGVNTDTQY
>TRBJ1-5|TRBV15
ATSRDLEQPQH
>TRBJ1-3|TRBV5-6
ASSPGQGSGNTIY
>TRBJ1-2|TRBV6-5
ASSYTLGTGGYT
>TRBJ2-5|TRBV7-9
ASGWSASVTETQY
>TRBJ1-2|TRBV6-1
ASSEAGAGGYT
>TRBJ1-1|TRBV5-1
ASSSWTGGDAQAF
>TRBJ1-6|TRBV18
ASSPAGSGNSPLH
>TRBJ2-2|TRBV11-3
ASSPKGLAGGPLNTGELF
>TRBJ2-7|TRBV18
ASSPTGGPYEQY
>TRBJ1-2|TRBV6-5
ASSYDRLANYGYT
>TRBJ1-2|TRBV23-1
ASGEPTGDHGYT
>TRBJ2-5|TRBV7-9
ASSLASFPETQY
>TRBJ1-5|TRBV7-8
ASSLWGQGPQPQH
>TRBJ1-6|TRBV19
ASSKTGVGSPLH
>TRBJ2-7|TRBV25-1
ASRDRGYEQY
>TRBJ1-1|TRBV7-6
ASSFAQGIAF
>TRBJ2-1|TRBV7-8
ASSAQSVSSYNEQF
>TRBJ2-7|TRBV5-1
ASSPRPTGFEQY
>TRBJ1-2|TRBV6-5
ASRVGQGNYGYT
>TRBJ2-2|TRBV2
ASSEEAGRTGELF
>TRBJ2-1|TRBV24-1
ATSDLRTSGRNEQF
>TRBJ2-6|TRBV30
AWSALAGGLYSGANVLT
>TRBJ2-7|TRBV5-1
ASSLDGQGPYEQY
>TRBJ2-7|TRBV12-1
ASSYGGVQY
>TRBJ2-7|TRBV6-5
ASTPDGGIYEQY
>TRBJ1-4|TRBV2
ASSVGGTEKLF
>TRBJ1-1|TRBV5-4
ASSFPGGEAF